This section outlines one T cell receptor (beta chain) sequence together with its context. Its matching antigen is unknown. The record originates from a study of CD8 T cells in Susac syndrome. Study-wide context: Treatment at blood withdrawal was none, corticosteroids, or intravenous immunoglobulin alone in Susac syndrome patients.

The RNA input was about 0.5 to 1 ug, and it was reverse transcribed with random hexamers. Using its own MiXCR run on the immunoSEQ multiplex PCR reads, TCRdb lists one record per CDR3 protein. The sample has about 100,000 distinct CDR3 sequences, 95% seen once. General observations from the study: In Susac syndrome, CD8+ expansion was highest in TEMRA and active disease. Individuals included in the TCR sequencing and HLA analysis were acknowledged by the study to be relatively few in number.

CDR3 length equals 14 residues. The germline gives CDR1 SGDLS, CDR2 YYNGEE. V dropped 3 bases and J dropped 2; count of bases not matched to a gene: 3. The sequenced sample consisted of CD8+ T cells from PBMCs. The chain uses TRBV9 and TRBJ2-7; 9 bases map to TRBD1. This TCR derives from a human donor with Susac syndrome. The CDR3 region is CASSAGTGTYEQYF. CDR3 coding DNA: TGTGCCAGCAGCGCCGGGACAGGGACCTACGAGCAGTACTTC.